This is a list of T cell receptor beta chains from one sample in a study of T cells in Graves' hyperthyroidism and ophthalmopathy. MiXCR, applied by TCRdb to the multiplex PCR reads, yields one record per CDR3 protein. The sample consists of about 330,000 distinct CDR3 sequences, roughly an eighth of them appearing once. Sequenced material: blood. All receptors derive from a middle-aged woman with Graves' ophthalmopathy. Both conserved end residues are part of each CDR3. A D gene is named only where the DNA matches it firmly. Clone size is not always given. Where it is, it says once, few, many or a class for expanded clones.

V gene: TRBV6-6; D gene: TRBD1; clone size: many; J gene: TRBJ1-2; CDR3 protein: CASSYLQGLSYTF; CDR3 DNA: TGTGCCAGCAGTTACCTACAGGGGTTAAGCTACACCTTC
V gene: TRBV15; D gene: -; clone size: many; J gene: TRBJ1-4; CDR3 protein: CATSRDPIGKLFF; CDR3 DNA: TGTGCCACCAGCAGAGATCCGATAGGAAAACTGTTTTTT
V gene: TRBV27; D gene: -; clone size: many; J gene: TRBJ1-5; CDR3 protein: CASSNRVPHQPQHF; CDR3 DNA: TGTGCCAGCAGTAACAGGGTCCCCCATCAGCCCCAGCATTTT
V gene: TRBV7-9; D gene: TRBD2; clone size: few; J gene: TRBJ2-5; CDR3 protein: CASSTLGQRGYQETQYF; CDR3 DNA: TGTGCCAGCAGCACCCTGGGTCAGCGGGGTTATCAAGAGACCCAGTACTTC
V gene: TRBV7-8; D gene: -; clone size: many; J gene: TRBJ1-1; CDR3 protein: CVSSLRKRQTTEAFF; CDR3 DNA: TGTGTCAGCAGCTTAAGGAAACGCCAGACGACTGAAGCTTTCTTT
V gene: TRBV7-7; D gene: TRBD2; clone size: many; J gene: TRBJ2-1; CDR3 protein: CASSFGTSGYNEQFF; CDR3 DNA: TGTGCTAGCAGCTTTGGGACTAGCGGGTACAATGAGCAGTTCTTC
V gene: TRBV7-9; D gene: -; clone size: many; J gene: TRBJ2-5; CDR3 protein: CASSLLGAVRYQETQYF; CDR3 DNA: TGTGCCAGCAGCCTACTAGGGGCAGTTCGATACCAAGAGACCCAGTACTTC
V gene: TRBV18; D gene: -; clone size: few; J gene: TRBJ1-5; CDR3 protein: CASSPAPGRDNQPQHF; CDR3 DNA: TGTGCCAGCTCACCTGCGCCGGGACGGGACAATCAGCCCCAGCATTTT
V gene: TRBV7-9; D gene: -; clone size: many; J gene: TRBJ1-1; CDR3 protein: CASSLGQGLTTEKAFF; CDR3 DNA: TGTGCCAGCAGCTTAGGTCAGGGGCTCACGACAGAAAAAGCTTTCTTT
V gene: TRBV6-1; D gene: TRBD2; clone size: many; J gene: TRBJ2-1; CDR3 protein: CASSGGLRGAREQFF; CDR3 DNA: TGTGCCAGCAGTGGGGGGTTGCGGGGGGCAAGGGAGCAGTTCTTC
V gene: TRBV25-1; D gene: TRBD1; clone size: -; J gene: TRBJ2-2; CDR3 protein: CASSENPTGPNTGELFF; CDR3 DNA: TGTGCCAGCAGTGAAAACCCGACAGGGCCGAACACCGGGGAGCTGTTTTTT
V gene: TRBV28; D gene: TRBD2; clone size: many; J gene: TRBJ2-1; CDR3 protein: CASSLSGTSGSPDEQFF; CDR3 DNA: TGTGCCAGCAGTTTAAGTGGGACTAGCGGGAGTCCCGATGAGCAGTTCTTC
V gene: TRBV6-1; D gene: -; clone size: many; J gene: TRBJ2-7; CDR3 protein: CASTLAGEVEQYF; CDR3 DNA: TGTGCCAGCACTTTGGCAGGGGAAGTCGAGCAGTACTTC
V gene: TRBV11-2; D gene: -; clone size: -; J gene: TRBJ2-2; CDR3 protein: CASSLGVGGGTGELFF; CDR3 DNA: TGTGCCAGCAGCTTAGGAGTAGGGGGGGGCACCGGGGAGCTGTTTTTT
V gene: TRBV6-1; D gene: -; clone size: many; J gene: TRBJ2-1; CDR3 protein: CASSSQGSEQFF; CDR3 DNA: TGTGCCAGCAGCTCGCAGGGAAGTGAGCAGTTCTTC
V gene: TRBV11-2; D gene: TRBD1; clone size: -; J gene: TRBJ2-1; CDR3 protein: CASSQGTDSYNEQFF; CDR3 DNA: TGTGCCAGCAGCCAAGGGACAGACTCCTACAATGAGCAGTTCTTC
V gene: TRBV28; D gene: -; clone size: many; J gene: TRBJ1-2; CDR3 protein: CASSLSLTGGVGYTF; CDR3 DNA: TGTGCCAGCAGTTTATCCCTGACAGGAGGGGTAGGCTACACCTTC
V gene: TRBV6-2/TRBV6-3; D gene: TRBD2; clone size: many; J gene: TRBJ2-1; CDR3 protein: CASSPSGRAWEQFF; CDR3 DNA: TGTGCCAGCAGCCCTAGCGGGAGGGCCTGGGAGCAGTTCTTC
V gene: TRBV12-3/TRBV12-4; D gene: TRBD1; clone size: many; J gene: TRBJ1-4; CDR3 protein: CASSMTGNNEKLFF; CDR3 DNA: TGTGCCAGCAGCATGACAGGGAATAATGAAAAACTGTTTTTT
V gene: TRBV5-5; D gene: -; clone size: few; J gene: TRBJ1-4; CDR3 protein: CATGIGLNEKLFF; CDR3 DNA: TGTGCCACAGGAATCGGCCTTAATGAAAAACTGTTTTTT
V gene: TRBV12-3/TRBV12-4; D gene: -; clone size: many; J gene: TRBJ2-2; CDR3 protein: CASSLASGRTWNTGELFF; CDR3 DNA: TGTGCCAGCAGTTTAGCCAGTGGAAGGACTTGGAACACCGGGGAGCTGTTTTTT
V gene: TRBV7-9; D gene: TRBD2; clone size: -; J gene: TRBJ2-5; CDR3 protein: CASSMGLTMRTQYF; CDR3 DNA: TGTGCCAGCAGCATGGGACTAACTATGAGGACCCAGTACTTC
V gene: TRBV2; D gene: TRBD2; clone size: many; J gene: TRBJ2-3; CDR3 protein: CASRQAGGHTDTQYF; CDR3 DNA: TGTGCCAGCAGGCAAGCGGGGGGGCACACAGATACGCAGTATTTT
V gene: TRBV19; D gene: TRBD1; clone size: few; J gene: TRBJ2-4; CDR3 protein: CASSAGTGPKNIQYF; CDR3 DNA: TGTGCCAGTAGTGCCGGGACAGGTCCCAAAAACATTCAGTACTTC
V gene: TRBV9; D gene: -; clone size: -; J gene: TRBJ2-1; CDR3 protein: CASSLTGISSYNEQFF; CDR3 DNA: TGTGCCAGCAGTTTGACAGGCATAAGCTCCTACAATGAGCAGTTCTTC
V gene: TRBV30; D gene: -; clone size: -; J gene: TRBJ1-1; CDR3 protein: CAWSRSGHGTEAFF; CDR3 DNA: TGTGCCTGGAGCAGATCAGGACACGGAACTGAAGCTTTCTTT
V gene: TRBV3-1; D gene: -; clone size: many; J gene: TRBJ1-1; CDR3 protein: CASSHEPGREAFF; CDR3 DNA: TGTGCCAGCAGCCATGAACCGGGACGGGAAGCTTTCTTT
V gene: TRBV2; D gene: -; clone size: many; J gene: TRBJ1-1; CDR3 protein: CASRLPGTEAFF; CDR3 DNA: TGTGCCAGCAGGCTTCCTGGCACTGAAGCTTTCTTT
V gene: TRBV7-9; D gene: -; clone size: many; J gene: TRBJ2-7; CDR3 protein: CASSFPGVGYEQYF; CDR3 DNA: TGTGCCAGCAGCTTCCCCGGGGTGGGCTACGAGCAGTACTTC
V gene: TRBV29-1; D gene: -; clone size: many; J gene: TRBJ2-7; CDR3 protein: CSVVEGYEQYF; CDR3 DNA: TGCAGCGTTGTTGAGGGGTACGAGCAGTACTTC
V gene: TRBV12-3/TRBV12-4; D gene: TRBD1; clone size: many; J gene: TRBJ2-2; CDR3 protein: CASSLDRGGLVKLFF; CDR3 DNA: TGTGCCAGCAGTTTGGACAGGGGCGGGCTTGTGAAGCTGTTTTTT
V gene: TRBV28; D gene: TRBD1; clone size: many; J gene: TRBJ2-5; CDR3 protein: CASSVRLQGARETQYF; CDR3 DNA: TGTGCCAGCAGTGTTAGGCTACAGGGGGCAAGAGAGACCCAGTACTTC
V gene: TRBV19; D gene: -; clone size: few; J gene: TRBJ2-1; CDR3 protein: CASSWAPNGHNEQFF; CDR3 DNA: TGTGCCAGTAGTTGGGCCCCTAACGGCCACAATGAGCAGTTCTTC
V gene: TRBV10-3; D gene: TRBD1; clone size: many; J gene: TRBJ2-5; CDR3 protein: CAISEDRGAQETQYF; CDR3 DNA: TGTGCCATCAGTGAGGACAGGGGGGCCCAAGAGACCCAGTACTTC
V gene: TRBV28; D gene: -; clone size: many; J gene: TRBJ1-5; CDR3 protein: CASSDVNHSNQPQHF; CDR3 DNA: TGTGCCAGCAGTGACGTCAATCATAGCAATCAGCCCCAGCATTTT
V gene: TRBV6-1; D gene: -; clone size: many; J gene: TRBJ1-2; CDR3 protein: CASSGRYGYTF; CDR3 DNA: TGTGCCAGCAGTGGCCGCTATGGCTACACCTTC
V gene: TRBV3-1; D gene: -; clone size: -; J gene: TRBJ2-5; CDR3 protein: CASSQRSVETQYF; CDR3 DNA: TGTGCCAGCAGTCAAAGGAGCGTAGAGACCCAGTACTTC
V gene: TRBV28; D gene: -; clone size: -; J gene: TRBJ1-2; CDR3 protein: CASSRGRIYGYTF; CDR3 DNA: TGTGCCAGCAGTCGTGGACGGATCTATGGCTACACCTTC
V gene: TRBV29-1; D gene: -; clone size: once; J gene: TRBJ2-7; CDR3 protein: CSVEWGRGGEQYF; CDR3 DNA: TGCAGCGTTGAGTGGGGCAGGGGGGGGGAGCAGTACTTC
V gene: TRBV14; D gene: -; clone size: few; J gene: TRBJ2-1; CDR3 protein: CASSTQVTSYNEQFF; CDR3 DNA: TGTGCCAGCAGCACACAAGTTACATCCTACAATGAGCAGTTCTTC
V gene: TRBV20-1; D gene: -; clone size: many; J gene: TRBJ2-3; CDR3 protein: CSATGPLTDTQYF; CDR3 DNA: TGCAGTGCTACCGGACCCCTGACAGATACGCAGTATTTT
V gene: TRBV5-1; D gene: -; clone size: -; J gene: TRBJ2-1; CDR3 protein: CASSPRWGRHEQFF; CDR3 DNA: TGCGCCAGCAGCCCACGGTGGGGCCGCCATGAGCAGTTCTTC
V gene: TRBV7-9; D gene: TRBD1; clone size: few; J gene: TRBJ2-2; CDR3 protein: CASSPRDRNTGELFF; CDR3 DNA: TGTGCCAGCAGCCCTCGGGACAGGAACACCGGGGAGCTGTTTTTT
V gene: TRBV20-1; D gene: -; clone size: -; J gene: TRBJ2-3; CDR3 protein: CSALLRTDTQYF; CDR3 DNA: TGCAGTGCTCTACTGCGGACAGATACGCAGTATTTT
V gene: TRBV6-1; D gene: -; clone size: few; J gene: TRBJ2-7; CDR3 protein: CASRGLASHEQYF; CDR3 DNA: TGTGCCAGCAGGGGTCTAGCGAGCCACGAGCAGTACTTC
V gene: TRBV24-1; D gene: -; clone size: few; J gene: TRBJ2-1; CDR3 protein: CATSDFGQYNEQFF; CDR3 DNA: TGTGCCACCAGTGATTTCGGACAGTACAATGAGCAGTTCTTC
V gene: TRBV6-6; D gene: -; clone size: many; J gene: TRBJ2-3; CDR3 protein: CASSYSPGLDTQYF; CDR3 DNA: TGTGCCAGCAGTTACTCGCCAGGGCTAGATACGCAGTATTTT
V gene: TRBV11-3; D gene: -; clone size: few; J gene: TRBJ2-3; CDR3 protein: CASSPGARADTQYF; CDR3 DNA: TGTGCCAGCAGCCCGGGGGCGCGGGCAGATACGCAGTATTTT
V gene: TRBV20-1; D gene: -; clone size: few; J gene: TRBJ2-7; CDR3 protein: CSASGRGIYEQYF; CDR3 DNA: TGCAGTGCTAGTGGTAGGGGGATCTACGAGCAGTACTTC
V gene: TRBV25-1; D gene: -; clone size: -; J gene: TRBJ2-7; CDR3 protein: CASSVTGSPTYEQYF; CDR3 DNA: TGTGCCAGCAGTGTAACAGGGAGTCCGACCTACGAGCAGTACTTC
V gene: TRBV13; D gene: TRBD2; clone size: -; J gene: TRBJ2-7; CDR3 protein: CASSAAGTSGYEQYF; CDR3 DNA: TGTGCCAGCAGCGCAGCCGGGACTAGCGGCTACGAGCAGTACTTC
V gene: TRBV20-1; D gene: TRBD1; clone size: few; J gene: TRBJ1-5; CDR3 protein: CSARESGTVNQPQHF; CDR3 DNA: TGCAGTGCTAGAGAAAGCGGGACAGTAAATCAGCCCCAGCATTTT
V gene: TRBV28; D gene: -; clone size: many; J gene: TRBJ1-5; CDR3 protein: CASSLWKTVSNQPQHF; CDR3 DNA: TGTGCCAGCAGTTTATGGAAGACAGTTAGCAATCAGCCCCAGCATTTT
V gene: TRBV10-1; D gene: -; clone size: -; J gene: TRBJ2-7; CDR3 protein: CASSEFTTPYEQYF; CDR3 DNA: TGCGCCAGCAGTGAATTTACTACTCCCTACGAGCAGTACTTC
V gene: TRBV3-1; D gene: TRBD1; clone size: -; J gene: TRBJ1-1; CDR3 protein: CASSQEYRQGGEDTEAFF; CDR3 DNA: TGTGCCAGCAGCCAAGAATATAGGCAGGGGGGGGAGGACACTGAAGCTTTCTTT
V gene: TRBV11-2; D gene: -; clone size: many; J gene: TRBJ2-1; CDR3 protein: CASSAYNEQFF; CDR3 DNA: TGTGCCAGCAGCGCGTACAATGAGCAGTTCTTC
V gene: TRBV28; D gene: -; clone size: many; J gene: TRBJ1-1; CDR3 protein: CASNTGKWTFF; CDR3 DNA: TGTGCCAGCAATACAGGGAAGTGGACTTTCTTT